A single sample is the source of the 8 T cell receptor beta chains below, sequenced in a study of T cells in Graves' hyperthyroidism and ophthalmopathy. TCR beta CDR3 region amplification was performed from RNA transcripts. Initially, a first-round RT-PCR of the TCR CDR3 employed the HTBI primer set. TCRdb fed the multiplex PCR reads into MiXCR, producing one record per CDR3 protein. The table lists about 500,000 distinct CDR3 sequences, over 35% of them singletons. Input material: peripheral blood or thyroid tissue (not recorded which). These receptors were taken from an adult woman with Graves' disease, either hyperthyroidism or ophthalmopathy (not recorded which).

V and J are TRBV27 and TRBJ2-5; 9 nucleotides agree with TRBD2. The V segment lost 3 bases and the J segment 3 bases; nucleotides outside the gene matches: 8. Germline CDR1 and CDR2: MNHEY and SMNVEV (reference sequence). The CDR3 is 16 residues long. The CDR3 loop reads CASSFSPLAGKETQYF. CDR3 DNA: TGTGCCAGCAGTTTTAGTCCGCTAGCGGGAAAAGAGACCCAGTACTTC.

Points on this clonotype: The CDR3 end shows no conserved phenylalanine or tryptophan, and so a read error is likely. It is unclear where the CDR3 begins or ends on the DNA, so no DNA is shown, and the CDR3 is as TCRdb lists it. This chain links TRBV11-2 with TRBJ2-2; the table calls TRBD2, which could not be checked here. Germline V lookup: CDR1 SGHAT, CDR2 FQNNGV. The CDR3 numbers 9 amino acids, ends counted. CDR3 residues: CASSEWTSG.

The CDR3 sequence is CATSDSGTINTGELFF. The CDR3 coding sequence is TGTGCCACCAGTGATTCAGGGACCATCAACACCGGGGAGCTGTTTTTT. The chain carries TRBV24-1 and TRBJ2-2; the D call may be TRBD1 or TRBD2 (5 bases each). The CDR3 runs 16 residues. CDR1 KGHDR and CDR2 SFDVKD come from the germline V gene. V dropped 2 bases and J dropped 2 bases, with 11 bases sitting between them.

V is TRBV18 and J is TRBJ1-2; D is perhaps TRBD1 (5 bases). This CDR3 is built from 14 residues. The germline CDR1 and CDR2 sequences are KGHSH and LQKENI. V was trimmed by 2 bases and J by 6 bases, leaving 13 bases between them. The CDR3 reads CASSPTRDQDGYTF. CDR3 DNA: TGTGCCAGCTCACCAACCCGGGACCAGGATGGCTACACCTTC.

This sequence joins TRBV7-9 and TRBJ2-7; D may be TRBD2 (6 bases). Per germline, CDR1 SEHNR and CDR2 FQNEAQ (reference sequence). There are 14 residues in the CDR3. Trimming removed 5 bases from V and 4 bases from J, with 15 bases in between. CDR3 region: CASSPMTEGYEQYF. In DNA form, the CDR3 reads TGTGCCAGCAGCCCAATGACGGAGGGGTACGAGCAGTACTTC.

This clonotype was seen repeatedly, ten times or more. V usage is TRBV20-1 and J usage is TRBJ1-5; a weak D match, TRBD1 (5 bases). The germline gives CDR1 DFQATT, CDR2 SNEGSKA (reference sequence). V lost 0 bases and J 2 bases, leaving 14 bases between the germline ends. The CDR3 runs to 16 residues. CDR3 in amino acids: CSARDGGRGGNQPQHF. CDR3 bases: TGCAGTGCTAGAGATGGCGGTCGGGGGGGCAATCAGCCCCAGCATTTT.

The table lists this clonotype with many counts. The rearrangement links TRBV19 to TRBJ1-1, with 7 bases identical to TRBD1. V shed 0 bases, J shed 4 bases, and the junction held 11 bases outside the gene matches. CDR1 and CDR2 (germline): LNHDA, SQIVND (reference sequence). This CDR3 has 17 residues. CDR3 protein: CASSIDRENRGATEAFF. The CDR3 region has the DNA TGTGCCAGTAGTATAGATCGCGAAAACAGGGGTGCCACTGAAGCTTTCTTT. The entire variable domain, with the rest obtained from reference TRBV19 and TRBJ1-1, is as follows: DGGITQSPKYLFRKEGQNVTLSCEQNLNHDAMYWYRQDPGQGLRLIYYSQIVNDFQKGDIAEGYSVSREKKESFPLTVTSAQKNPTAFYLCASSIDRENRGATEAFFGQGTRLTVV.

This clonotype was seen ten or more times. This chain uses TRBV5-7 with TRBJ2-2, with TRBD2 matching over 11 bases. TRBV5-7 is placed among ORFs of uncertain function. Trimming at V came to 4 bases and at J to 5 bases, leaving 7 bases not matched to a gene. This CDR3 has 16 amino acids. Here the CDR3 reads CASSPLAGEHTGELFF. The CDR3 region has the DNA TGTGCCAGCAGCCCACTAGCGGGAGAACATACCGGGGAGCTGTTTTTT.